This T cell receptor beta chain was sequenced during a study of T cells after yellow fever vaccination. Study-wide context: Researchers used SMART-Seq v4 Ultra Low Input to prepare fractions that had low cell numbers. General study findings and limits: Shared CD4/CD8 clonotypes were a small share, likely from convergent recombination. Within FACS-sorted repertoires, abundant clonotypes contaminating from the bulk population could be present.

There are a few counts of this clonotype. Its target is not known. TCR cDNA, made by 5'RACE template switching, carried an added universal primer site and UMIs. TCRdb reanalysed the 5' RACE reads using MiXCR and keeps one entry per CDR3 protein. The sample contains under 150,000 distinct CDR3 sequences, around 15% of which appear only once. The CDR3 totals 15 residues. Germline V gene lookup returns CDR1 SGHRS and CDR2 YFSETQ. V shed 9 bases, J shed 5 bases, and the junction held 13 bases outside the gene matches. The sample in question was CD8+ T cells sorted from PBMCs, obtained 5 days after the yellow fever booster vaccination. The rearrangement joins TRBV5-1 to TRBJ2-2; 7 bases map to TRBD1. This clonotype originated in a man aged 18 to 29 who received the YFV17D yellow fever vaccine. CDR3 in DNA: TGCGCCAACCCGCGGACAGGAAGAGGGACCGGGGAGCTGTTTTTT. As protein: CANPRTGRGTGELFF.